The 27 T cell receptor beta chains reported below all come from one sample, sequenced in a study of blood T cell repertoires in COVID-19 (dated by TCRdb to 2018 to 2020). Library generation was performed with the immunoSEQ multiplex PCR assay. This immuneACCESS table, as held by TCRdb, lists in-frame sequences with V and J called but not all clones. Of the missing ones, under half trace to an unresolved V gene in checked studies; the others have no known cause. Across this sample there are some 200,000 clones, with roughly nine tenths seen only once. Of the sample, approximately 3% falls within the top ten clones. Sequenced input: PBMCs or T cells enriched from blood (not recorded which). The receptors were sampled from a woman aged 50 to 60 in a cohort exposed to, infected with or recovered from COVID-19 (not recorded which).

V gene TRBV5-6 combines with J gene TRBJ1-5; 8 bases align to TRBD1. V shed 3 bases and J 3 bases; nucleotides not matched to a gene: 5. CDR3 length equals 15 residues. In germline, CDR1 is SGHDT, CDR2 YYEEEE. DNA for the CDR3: TGTGCCAGCAGCTCGACAGGGGCTATCAATCAGCCCCAGCATTTT. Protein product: CASSSTGAINQPQHF.

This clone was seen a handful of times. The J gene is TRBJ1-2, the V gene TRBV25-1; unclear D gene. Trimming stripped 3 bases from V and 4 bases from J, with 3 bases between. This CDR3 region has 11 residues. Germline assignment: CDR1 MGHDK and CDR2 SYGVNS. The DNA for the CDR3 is TGTGCCAGCAGTGACCTCTATGGCTACACCTTC. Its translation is CASSDLYGYTF.

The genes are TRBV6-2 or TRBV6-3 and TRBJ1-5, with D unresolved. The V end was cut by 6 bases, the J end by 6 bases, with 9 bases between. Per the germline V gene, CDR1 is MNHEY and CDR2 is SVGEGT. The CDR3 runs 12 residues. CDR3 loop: CASSLSIQPQHF. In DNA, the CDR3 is TGTGCCAGCAGCCTGTCCATTCAGCCCCAGCATTTT.

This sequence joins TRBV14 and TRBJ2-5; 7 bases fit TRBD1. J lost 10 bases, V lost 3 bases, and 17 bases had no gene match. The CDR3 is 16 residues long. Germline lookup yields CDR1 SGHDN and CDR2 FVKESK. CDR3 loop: CASSQIQGKGPVDQYF. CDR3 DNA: TGTGCCAGCAGCCAGATACAGGGGAAGGGGCCGGTGGACCAGTACTTC.

CDR3 residues: CASGSYRAQHF. CDR3 sequence (DNA): TGTGCTAGTGGTTCCTACAGAGCCCAGCATTTT. The rearrangement joins TRBV12-5 to TRBJ1-5; the D is unclear. This CDR3 is built from 11 residues. V gave up 4 bases and J gave up 11 bases, with 9 bases separating them. CDR1 and CDR2 from the germline V gene are LGHNT and FRNRAP.

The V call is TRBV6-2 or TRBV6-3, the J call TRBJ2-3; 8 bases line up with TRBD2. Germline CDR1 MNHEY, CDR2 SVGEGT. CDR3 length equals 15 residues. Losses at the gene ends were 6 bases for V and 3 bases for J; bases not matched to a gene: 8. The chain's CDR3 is CASSQTGGPTDTQYF. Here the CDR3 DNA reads TGTGCCAGCAGCCAGACGGGGGGGCCTACAGATACGCAGTATTTT.

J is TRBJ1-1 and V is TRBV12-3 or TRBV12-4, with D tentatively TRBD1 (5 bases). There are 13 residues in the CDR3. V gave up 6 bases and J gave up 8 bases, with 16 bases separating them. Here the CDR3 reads CASRPGQAQEAFF. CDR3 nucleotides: TGTGCCAGCAGACCCGGACAAGCTCAAGAAGCTTTCTTT.

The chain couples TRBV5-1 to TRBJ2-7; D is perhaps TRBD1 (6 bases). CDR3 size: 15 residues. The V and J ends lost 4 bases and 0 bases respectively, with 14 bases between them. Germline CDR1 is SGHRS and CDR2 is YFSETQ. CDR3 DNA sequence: TGCGCCAGCAGCCGACAGGTCCTCTCCTCCTACGAGCAGTACTTC. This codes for CASSRQVLSSYEQYF.

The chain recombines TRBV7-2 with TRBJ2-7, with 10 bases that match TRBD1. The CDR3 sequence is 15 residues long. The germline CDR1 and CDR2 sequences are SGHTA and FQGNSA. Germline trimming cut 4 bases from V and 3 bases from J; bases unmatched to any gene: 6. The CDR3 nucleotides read TGTGCCAGCAGCTCCGGACAGGGGGACCTCTACGAGCAGTACTTC. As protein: CASSSGQGDLYEQYF.

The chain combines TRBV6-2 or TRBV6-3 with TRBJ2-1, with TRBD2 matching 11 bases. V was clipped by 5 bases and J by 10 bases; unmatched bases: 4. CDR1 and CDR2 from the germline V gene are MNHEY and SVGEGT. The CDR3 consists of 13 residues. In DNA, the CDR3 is TGTGCCAGCAGTAGCCGGACTAGCGGGGAGCAGTTCTTC. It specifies CASSSRTSGEQFF.

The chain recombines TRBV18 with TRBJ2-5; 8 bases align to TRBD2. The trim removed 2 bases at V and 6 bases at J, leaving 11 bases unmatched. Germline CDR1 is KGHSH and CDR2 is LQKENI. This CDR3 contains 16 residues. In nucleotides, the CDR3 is TGTGCCAGCTCACCAAGTCCGGGACTAGTGAGACAGACCCAGTACTTC. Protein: CASSPSPGLVRQTQYF.

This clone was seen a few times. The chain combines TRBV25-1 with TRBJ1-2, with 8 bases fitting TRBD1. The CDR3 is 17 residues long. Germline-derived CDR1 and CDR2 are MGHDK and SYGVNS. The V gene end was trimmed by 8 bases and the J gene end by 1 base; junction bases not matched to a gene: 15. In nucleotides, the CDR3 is TGTGCCAGCGGACCCCCGCTTGGACAGGGACTTAACTATGGCTACACCTTC. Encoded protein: CASGPPLGQGLNYGYTF.

DNA of the CDR3: TGTGCCAGTAGTATTATCGTCGGGACATCGGTCCGTATGTTTTTT. Protein sequence: CASSIIVGTSVRMFF. The chain combines TRBV19 with TRBJ1-4, with TRBD1 as a possible D gene (6 bases). Deletions cut 3 bases from V and 15 bases from J, with 23 bases between. Germline V gene sequence: CDR1 LNHDA, CDR2 SQIVND (reference sequence). This CDR3 is built from 15 residues.

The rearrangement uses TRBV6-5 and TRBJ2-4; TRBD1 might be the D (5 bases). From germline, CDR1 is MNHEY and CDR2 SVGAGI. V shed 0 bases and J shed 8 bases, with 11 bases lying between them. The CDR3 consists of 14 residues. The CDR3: CASSYSPGLDIQYF. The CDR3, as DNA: TGTGCCAGCAGTTACTCCCCAGGGTTGGACATTCAGTACTTC.

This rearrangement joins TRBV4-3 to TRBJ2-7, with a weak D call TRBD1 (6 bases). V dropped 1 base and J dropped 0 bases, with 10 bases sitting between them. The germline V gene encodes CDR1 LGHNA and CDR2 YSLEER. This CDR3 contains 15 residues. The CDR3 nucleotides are TGCGCCAGCAGCCAAGCTTCAGGGGTCTCCTACGAGCAGTACTTC. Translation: CASSQASGVSYEQYF.

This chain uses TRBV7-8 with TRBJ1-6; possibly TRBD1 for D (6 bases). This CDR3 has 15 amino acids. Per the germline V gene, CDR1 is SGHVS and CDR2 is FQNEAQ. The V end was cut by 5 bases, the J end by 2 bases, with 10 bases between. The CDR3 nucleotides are TGTGCCAGCAGCATTCAGGGGACCTATAATTCACCCCTCCACTTT. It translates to CASSIQGTYNSPLHF.

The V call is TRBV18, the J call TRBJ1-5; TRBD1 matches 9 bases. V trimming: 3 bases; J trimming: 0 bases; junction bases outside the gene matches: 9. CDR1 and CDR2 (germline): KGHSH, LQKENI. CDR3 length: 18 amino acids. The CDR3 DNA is TGTGCCAGCTCACCGACAGGGGGTAAGGGTTTTAGCAATCAGCCCCAGCATTTT. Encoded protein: CASSPTGGKGFSNQPQHF.

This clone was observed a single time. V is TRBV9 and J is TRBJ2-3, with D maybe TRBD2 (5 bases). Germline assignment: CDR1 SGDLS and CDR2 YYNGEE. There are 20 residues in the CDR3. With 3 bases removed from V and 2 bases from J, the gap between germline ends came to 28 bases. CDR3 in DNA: TGTGCCAGCAGCGGACGGCCACCTAGATCGCCTTCCGGGAACACAGATACGCAGTATTTT. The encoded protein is CASSGRPPRSPSGNTDTQYF.

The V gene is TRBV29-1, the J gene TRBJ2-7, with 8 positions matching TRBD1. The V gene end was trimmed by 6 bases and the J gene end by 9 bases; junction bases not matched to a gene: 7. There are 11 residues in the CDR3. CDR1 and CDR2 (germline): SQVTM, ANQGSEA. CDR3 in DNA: TGCAGCGTCAGGGGGCCTCAGGGGCAGTACTTC. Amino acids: CSVRGPQGQYF.

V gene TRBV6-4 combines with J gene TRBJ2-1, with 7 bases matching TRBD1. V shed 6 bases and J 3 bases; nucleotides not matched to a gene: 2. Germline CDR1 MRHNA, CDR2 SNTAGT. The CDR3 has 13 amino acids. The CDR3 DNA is TGTGCCAGCAGCCGGGACAGCTACAATGAGCAGTTCTTC. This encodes CASSRDSYNEQFF.

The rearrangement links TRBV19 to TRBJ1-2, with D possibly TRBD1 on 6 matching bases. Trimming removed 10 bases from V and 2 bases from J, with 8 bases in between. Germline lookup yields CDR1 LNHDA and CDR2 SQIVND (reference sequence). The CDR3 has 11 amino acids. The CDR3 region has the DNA TGTGCCACCAGGGGAAACTATGGCTACACCTTC. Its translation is CATRGNYGYTF.

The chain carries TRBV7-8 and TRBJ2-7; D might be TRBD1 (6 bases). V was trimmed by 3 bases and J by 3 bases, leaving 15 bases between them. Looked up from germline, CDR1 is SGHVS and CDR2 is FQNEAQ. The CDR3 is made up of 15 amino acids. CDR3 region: CASSFRTDKHYEQYF. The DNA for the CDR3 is TGTGCCAGCAGCTTCAGGACAGACAAACACTACGAGCAGTACTTC.

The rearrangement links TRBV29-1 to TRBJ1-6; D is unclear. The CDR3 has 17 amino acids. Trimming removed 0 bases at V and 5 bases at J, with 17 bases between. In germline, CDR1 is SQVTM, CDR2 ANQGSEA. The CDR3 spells CSVEDRYRGSDNSPLHF. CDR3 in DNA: TGCAGCGTTGAAGATAGGTATCGGGGTTCAGATAATTCACCCCTCCACTTT.

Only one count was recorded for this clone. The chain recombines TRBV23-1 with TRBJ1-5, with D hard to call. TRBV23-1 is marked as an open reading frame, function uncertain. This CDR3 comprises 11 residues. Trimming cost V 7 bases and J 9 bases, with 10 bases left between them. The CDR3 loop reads CASTSGGPQHF. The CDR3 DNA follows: TGCGCCAGCACCTCGGGTGGGCCCCAGCATTTT.

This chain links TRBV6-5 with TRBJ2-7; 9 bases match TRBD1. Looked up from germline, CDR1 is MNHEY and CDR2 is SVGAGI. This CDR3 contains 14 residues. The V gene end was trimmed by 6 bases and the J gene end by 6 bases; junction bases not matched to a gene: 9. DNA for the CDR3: TGTGCCAGCAGAACAGGGGGCGCTGGCCCCGAGCAGTACTTC. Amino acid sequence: CASRTGGAGPEQYF.

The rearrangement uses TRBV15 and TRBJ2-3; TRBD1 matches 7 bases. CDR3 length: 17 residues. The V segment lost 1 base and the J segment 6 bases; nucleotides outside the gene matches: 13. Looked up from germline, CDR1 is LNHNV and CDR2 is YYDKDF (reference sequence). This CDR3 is CATSRVKGATMVDTQYF. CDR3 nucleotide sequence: TGTGCCACCAGCAGAGTGAAGGGGGCGACTATGGTGGATACGCAGTATTTT.

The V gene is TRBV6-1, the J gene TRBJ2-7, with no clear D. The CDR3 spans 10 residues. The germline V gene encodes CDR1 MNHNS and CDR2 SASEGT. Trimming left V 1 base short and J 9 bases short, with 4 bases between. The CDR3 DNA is TGTGCCAGCAGTGAAGTCGGGCAGTACTTC. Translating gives CASSEVGQYF.